This TCR beta chain was documented in a study of T cells in Graves' hyperthyroidism and ophthalmopathy (dated by TCRdb to between 2017 and 2020). A note on the overall study: TCR V-J signatures able to tell the groups apart were searched for in a discovery cohort of 100 patients, of whom roughly 42 had Graves' ophthalmopathy and about 60 had stable Graves' hyperthyroidism. Once sampling was done, hyperthyroidism patients were given methimazole at a starting dose of 30 mg daily, whereas ophthalmopathy patients were given high-dose intravenous methylprednisolone. The study also compared thyroid tissue and blood T-cell repertoires from about six Graves' hyperthyroidism patients. The 75 to 100 discovery patients were divided at random into training and test sets in a 7:3 ratio. The paper describes TCR Vbeta CDR3 sequencing of 120 to 150 peripheral blood samples, made up of fewer than 50 ophthalmopathy patients, around 78 hyperthyroidism patients and roughly 17 progressor patients. Whether ophthalmopathy could be predicted prospectively was tested in an independent validation cohort made up of approximately 19 hyperthyroidism patients plus 17 patients who later progressed to ophthalmopathy.

According to the germline V gene, CDR1 reads SGHNT and CDR2 reads YENEEA. The CDR3 runs 15 amino acids, cysteine and phenylalanine included. Solely the CDR3 DNA is kept, with 45 bases framed from the first base. The germline ends are 9 bases apart after V is trimmed by 1 base and J by 3 bases. Exclusion was applied to patients with uncontrolled infections, other autoimmune diseases, pregnancy or lactation. Clinical symptoms, serum thyroxine and TRAb, thyroid ultrasound, and orbital computed tomography formed the basis for the diagnoses. Total RNA was extracted with Trizol reagent, and quality was checked on an Agilent 2100 Bioanalyzer. A note on this clonotype: Its specific antigen is unknown. Per-nucleotide qualities are absent, and no much larger clonotype sits a single base away.

TCR beta CDR3 regions were amplified from RNA transcripts. The first round of RT-PCR for the TCR CDR3 was performed with the HTBI primer set and the Qiagen OneStep RT-PCR kit. Libraries were constructed in a second round of multiplex PCR, after which size selection and purification were performed. The libraries were sequenced on an Illumina HiSeq2000 using paired-end 100 bp reads. The source study handled its data this way. SOAPnuke was used to process the raw data, removing reads that contained adapters or uncalled bases, had a mean Phred below 15, or lacked an exact match to the constant primer or identifier. High-quality paired reads were merged with COPE v1.2.5, and unique nucleotide sequences were defined as clonotypes. Clonotypes were aligned to IMGT TRBV, TRBD and TRBJ reference segments using MiTCR v1.1. Only V-J combinations with frequency above 0.0001, covering 99% to 99.2% of repertoires, were analysed. The TCS score was defined as the ratio of F50 (clonal expansion) to E x V (chaos), calculated using BLOSUM62-based TCRdist between CDR3 peptides within each V-J. Welch's t-statistics and random forest reduced 514 V-J features to roughly 13, which were used in a naive Bayes classifier (R e1071). Thyroid-blood repertoire similarity was quantified with the Morisita-Horn index. TCRdb reworked the public reads: Q25 trimming with fastp, MiXCR clone assembly, productive beta chains retained. Every entry covers one CDR3 protein and lists the most common genes and DNA from its rows. Here the V and J calls rest on TCRdb's processing, not on the authors' analysis. In this sample the table shows 500,000 to 800,000 distinct CDR3 sequences, over 40% of which occur a single time. The leading ten clones occupy more than 7% of the sample.

Overall study outcomes, separate from this receptor: Most expanded thyroid clonotypes (frequency above 0.001) were also detected in blood, a finding suggesting that blood repertoires may reflect thyroid immune responses. In validation, the model predicted progression to ophthalmopathy with about 71% sensitivity and 72% to 75% specificity, a median of about 6 months before onset. In cross-validation, a model built on a 13 V-J signature told ophthalmopathy apart from stable hyperthyroidism with about 90% sensitivity and roughly 81% specificity, and in testing the same model reached 80%/75%. No statistical method was used to fix the sample size in advance, and group allocation was not hidden from the investigators.

This sequence uses TRBV11-3 and TRBJ1-4; a tentative D call is TRBD1 (6 bases match). The clonotype comes from an adult man with Graves' disease, either hyperthyroidism or ophthalmopathy (not recorded which). Input material: peripheral blood or thyroid tissue (not recorded which). CDR3 protein: CASSLAGVSNEKLFF. In nucleotides, the sequence is TGTGCCAGCAGCTTAGCAGGGGTGTCTAATGAAAAACTGTTTTTT.